This is a list of T cell receptor beta chains from one sample in a study of blood T cells in healthy people across ages. TCRdb reanalysed the 5' RACE reads using MiXCR and keeps one entry per CDR3 protein. The sample lists about 640,000 distinct CDR3 sequences, 40% to 45% occurring once. Sequenced sample: blood. All receptors come from a man at least 80 years old in good health. CDR3s leave out the opening cysteine and the closing phenylalanine or tryptophan. A D gene is named only where the DNA matches it firmly.

TRBD2	TRBV6-2/TRBV6-3	TSMRSGGSYNEQF
NA	TRBV7-3	ASSLNGLTAEAF
NA	TRBV29-1	SVEVAGDGNQPQH
NA	TRBV6-2/TRBV6-3	ASSYSPEQY
NA	TRBV6-5	ASRGTGFAQPQH
TRBD1	TRBV4-3	ASSQDRDRDGYT
NA	TRBV7-2	ASSLGTALSEQY
NA	TRBV6-6	ASTIDRTDTQY
TRBD2	TRBV28	AIIAGGRNEQF
NA	TRBV3-1	ASSQDPGGKGQPQH
NA	TRBV3-1	ASSSTGYYGYT
NA	TRBV27	ASSLPGGTYKEQF
NA	TRBV6-5	ASSYSRPVNTEAF
NA	TRBV20-1	SARVKGLWNEQY
NA	TRBV14	ASSQELSMGGNEQF
NA	TRBV7-6	ASTPNPAVSYEQY
NA	TRBV7-2	ASSLPAGGYT
NA	TRBV7-3	ASSPRTNYNEQF
NA	TRBV11-2	ASSLDEGRETETQY
TRBD2	TRBV20-1	SARDGLAGASNEQF
NA	TRBV12-3/TRBV12-4	ASSSPEGGNYGYT
NA	TRBV27	ASGRRVASYNEQF
NA	TRBV7-6	ASSFRPWDMQY
NA	TRBV29-1	SVGAGRETQY
NA	TRBV20-1	SARRGASNTEAF
NA	TRBV3-1	ASSQMRSYEQY
TRBD1	TRBV20-1	SARITTGRSSYNEQF